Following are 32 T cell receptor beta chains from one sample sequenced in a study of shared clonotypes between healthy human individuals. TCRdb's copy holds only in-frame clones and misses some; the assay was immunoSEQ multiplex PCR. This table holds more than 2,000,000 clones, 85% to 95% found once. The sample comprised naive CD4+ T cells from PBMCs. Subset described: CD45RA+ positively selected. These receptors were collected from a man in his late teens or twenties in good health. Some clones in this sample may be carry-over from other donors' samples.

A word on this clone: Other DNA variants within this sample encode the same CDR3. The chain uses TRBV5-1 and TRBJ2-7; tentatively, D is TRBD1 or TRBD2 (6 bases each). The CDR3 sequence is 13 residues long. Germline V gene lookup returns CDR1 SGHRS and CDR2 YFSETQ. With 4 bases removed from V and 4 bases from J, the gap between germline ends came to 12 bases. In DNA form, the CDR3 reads TGCGCCAGCAGCCCAGGAGGGGGTTACGAGCAGTACTTC. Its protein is CASSPGGGYEQYF.

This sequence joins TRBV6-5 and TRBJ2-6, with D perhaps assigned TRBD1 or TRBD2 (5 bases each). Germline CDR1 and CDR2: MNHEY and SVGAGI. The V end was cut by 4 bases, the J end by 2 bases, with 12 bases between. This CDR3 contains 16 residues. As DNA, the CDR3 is TGTGCCAGCAGTTCCCGGGACGGAGCTGGGGCCAACGTCCTGACTTTC. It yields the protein CASSSRDGAGANVLTF.

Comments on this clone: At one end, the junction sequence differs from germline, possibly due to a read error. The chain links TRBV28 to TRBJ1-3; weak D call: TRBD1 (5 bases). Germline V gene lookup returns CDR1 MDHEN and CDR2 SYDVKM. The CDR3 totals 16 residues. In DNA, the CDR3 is TGTGCCAGCAGCTCCAGGGAACGGATATCCGGAAACACCACATATTTT. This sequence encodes CASSSRERISGNTTYF.

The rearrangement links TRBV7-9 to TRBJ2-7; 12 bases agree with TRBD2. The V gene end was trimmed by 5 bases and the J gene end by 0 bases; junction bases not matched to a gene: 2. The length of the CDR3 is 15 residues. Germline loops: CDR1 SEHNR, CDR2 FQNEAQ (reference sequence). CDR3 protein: CASSRTSGNSYEQYF. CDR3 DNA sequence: TGTGCCAGCAGCCGGACTAGCGGGAACTCCTACGAGCAGTACTTC. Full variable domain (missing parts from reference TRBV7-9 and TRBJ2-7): DTGVSQNPRHKITKRGQNVTFRCDPISEHNRLYWYRQTLGQGPEFLTYFQNEAQLEKSRLLSDRFSAERPKGSFSTLEIQRTEQGDSAMYLCASSRTSGNSYEQYFGPGTRLTVT.

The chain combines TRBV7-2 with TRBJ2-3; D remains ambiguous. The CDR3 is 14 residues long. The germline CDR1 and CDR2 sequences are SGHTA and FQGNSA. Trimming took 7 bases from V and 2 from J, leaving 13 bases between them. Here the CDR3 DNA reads TGTGCCAGCACCCCCCGTCGGGTCACAGATACGCAGTATTTT. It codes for CASTPRRVTDTQYF.

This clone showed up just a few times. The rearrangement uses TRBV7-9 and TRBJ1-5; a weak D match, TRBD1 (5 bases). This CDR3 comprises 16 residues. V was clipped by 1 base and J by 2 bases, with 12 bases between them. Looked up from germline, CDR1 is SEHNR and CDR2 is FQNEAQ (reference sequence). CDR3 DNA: TGTGCCAGCAGCTTAGTGCGGGGCGCCGGCAATCAGCCCCAGCATTTT. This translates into CASSLVRGAGNQPQHF. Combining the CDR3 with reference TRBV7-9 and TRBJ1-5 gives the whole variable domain DTGVSQNPRHKITKRGQNVTFRCDPISEHNRLYWYRQTLGQGPEFLTYFQNEAQLEKSRLLSDRFSAERPKGSFSTLEIQRTEQGDSAMYLCASSLVRGAGNQPQHFGDGTRLSIL.

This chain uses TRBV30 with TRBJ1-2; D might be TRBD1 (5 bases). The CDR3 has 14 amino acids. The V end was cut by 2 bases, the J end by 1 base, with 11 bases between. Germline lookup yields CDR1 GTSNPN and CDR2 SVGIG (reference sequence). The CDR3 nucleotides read TGTGCCTGGAGTCCAGGGCCCAATAACTATGGCTACACCTTC. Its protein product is CAWSPGPNNYGYTF.

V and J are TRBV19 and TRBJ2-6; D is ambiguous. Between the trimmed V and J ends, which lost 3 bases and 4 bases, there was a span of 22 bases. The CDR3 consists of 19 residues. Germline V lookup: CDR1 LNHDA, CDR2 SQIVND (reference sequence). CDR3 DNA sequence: TGTGCCAGTAGTATGGTAGCTTATCGATCCCCGCGGGGGGCCAACGTCCTGACTTTC. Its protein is CASSMVAYRSPRGANVLTF.

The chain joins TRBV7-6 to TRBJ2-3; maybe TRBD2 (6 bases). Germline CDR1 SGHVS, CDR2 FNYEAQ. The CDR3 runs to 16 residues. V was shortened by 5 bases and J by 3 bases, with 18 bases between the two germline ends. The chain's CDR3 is CASSPNVGLATDTQYF. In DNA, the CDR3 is TGTGCCAGCAGCCCTAACGTCGGGCTAGCGACAGATACGCAGTATTTT.

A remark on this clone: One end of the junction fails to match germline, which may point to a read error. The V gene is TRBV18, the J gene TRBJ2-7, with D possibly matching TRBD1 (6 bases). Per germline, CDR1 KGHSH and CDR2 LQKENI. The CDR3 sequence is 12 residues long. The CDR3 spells CASSPPGAEQCF. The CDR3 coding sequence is TGTGCCAGCTCACCACCGGGGGCCGAGCAGTGCTTC. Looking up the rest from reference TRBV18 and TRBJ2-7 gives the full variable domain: NAGVMQNPRHLVRRRGQEARLRCSPMKGHSHVYWYRQLPEEGLKFMVYLQKENIIDESGMPKERFSAEFPKEGPSILRIQQVVRGDSAAYFCASSPPGAEQCFGPGTRLTVT.

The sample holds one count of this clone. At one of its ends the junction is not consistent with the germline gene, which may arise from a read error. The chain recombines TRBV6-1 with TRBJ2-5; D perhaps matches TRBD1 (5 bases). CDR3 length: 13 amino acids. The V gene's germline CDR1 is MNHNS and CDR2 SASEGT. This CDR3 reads CAGRASPQETQYF. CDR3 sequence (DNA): TGTGCCGGCAGGGCGTCCCCGCAAGAGACCCAGTACTTC.

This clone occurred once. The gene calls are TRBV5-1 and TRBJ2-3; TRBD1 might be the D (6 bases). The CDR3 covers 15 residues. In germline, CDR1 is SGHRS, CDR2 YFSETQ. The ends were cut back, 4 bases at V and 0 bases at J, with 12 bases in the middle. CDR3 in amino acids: CASSQDRSSTDTQYF. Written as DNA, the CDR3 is TGCGCCAGCAGCCAAGACAGGTCGAGCACAGATACGCAGTATTTT.

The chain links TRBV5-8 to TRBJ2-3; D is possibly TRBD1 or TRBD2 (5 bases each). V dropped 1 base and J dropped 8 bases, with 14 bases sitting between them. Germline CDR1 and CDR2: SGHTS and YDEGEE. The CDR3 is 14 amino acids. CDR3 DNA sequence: TGTGCCAGCAGCTTGAAGGGACCCGGTGTTACGCAGTATTTT. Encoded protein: CASSLKGPGVTQYF.

The CDR3 nucleotides are TGTGCCAGCAGCGGCCTCTCCTACGAGCAGTACTTC. It codes for CASSGLSYEQYF. This chain uses TRBV14 with TRBJ2-7; D not certain. V was trimmed by 5 bases and J by 0 bases, leaving 5 bases between them. CDR3 length equals 12 residues. From germline, CDR1 is SGHDN and CDR2 FVKESK.

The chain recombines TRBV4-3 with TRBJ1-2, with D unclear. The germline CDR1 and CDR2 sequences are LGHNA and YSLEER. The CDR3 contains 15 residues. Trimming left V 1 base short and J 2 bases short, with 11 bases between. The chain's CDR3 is CASSQGITENYGYTF. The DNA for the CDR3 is TGCGCCAGCAGCCAAGGCATTACGGAAAACTATGGCTACACCTTC.

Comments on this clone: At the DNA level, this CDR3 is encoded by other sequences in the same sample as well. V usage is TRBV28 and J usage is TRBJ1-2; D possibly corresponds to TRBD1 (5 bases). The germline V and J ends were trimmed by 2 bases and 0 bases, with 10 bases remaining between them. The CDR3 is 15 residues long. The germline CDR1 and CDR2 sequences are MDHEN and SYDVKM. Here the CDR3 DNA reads TGTGCCAGCAGTTTAGGGCAGGGCCCTAACTATGGCTACACCTTC. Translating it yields CASSLGQGPNYGYTF.

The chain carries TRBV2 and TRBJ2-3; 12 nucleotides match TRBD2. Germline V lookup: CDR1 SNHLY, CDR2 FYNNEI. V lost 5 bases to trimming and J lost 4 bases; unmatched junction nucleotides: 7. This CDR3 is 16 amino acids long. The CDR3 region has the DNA TGTGCCAGCAGTATACGACTAGCGGGAGACTCAGATACGCAGTATTTT. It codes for CASSIRLAGDSDTQYF.

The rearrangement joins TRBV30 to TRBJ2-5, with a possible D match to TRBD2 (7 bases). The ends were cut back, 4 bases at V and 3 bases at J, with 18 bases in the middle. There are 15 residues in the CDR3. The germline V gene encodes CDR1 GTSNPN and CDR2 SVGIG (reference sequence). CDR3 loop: CAWKAAGAAKETQYF. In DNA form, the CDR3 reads TGTGCCTGGAAAGCGGCGGGGGCCGCAAAAGAGACCCAGTACTTC.

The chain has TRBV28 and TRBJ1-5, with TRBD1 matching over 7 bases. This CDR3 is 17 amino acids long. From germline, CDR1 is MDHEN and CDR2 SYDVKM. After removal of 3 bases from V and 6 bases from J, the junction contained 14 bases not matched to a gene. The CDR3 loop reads CASSLRAGTVRVQPQHF. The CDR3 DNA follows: TGTGCCAGCAGTTTGCGCGCGGGGACAGTCAGGGTTCAGCCCCAGCATTTT.

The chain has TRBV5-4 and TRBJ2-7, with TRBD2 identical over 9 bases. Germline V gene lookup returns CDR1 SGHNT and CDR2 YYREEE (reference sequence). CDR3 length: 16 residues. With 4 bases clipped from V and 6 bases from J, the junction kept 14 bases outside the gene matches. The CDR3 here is CASSPYPGLAELEQYF. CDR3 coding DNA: TGTGCCAGCAGCCCATACCCGGGACTAGCCGAACTCGAGCAGTACTTC.

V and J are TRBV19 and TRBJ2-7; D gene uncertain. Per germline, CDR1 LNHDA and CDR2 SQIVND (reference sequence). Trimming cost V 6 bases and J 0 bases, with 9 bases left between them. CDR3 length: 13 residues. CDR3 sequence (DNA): TGTGCCAGTAGGTCCCAGAGCTCCTACGAGCAGTACTTC. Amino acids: CASRSQSSYEQYF.

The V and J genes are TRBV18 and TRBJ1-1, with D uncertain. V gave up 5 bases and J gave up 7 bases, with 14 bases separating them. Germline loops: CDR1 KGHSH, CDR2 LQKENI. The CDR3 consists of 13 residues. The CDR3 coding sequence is TGTGCCAGCTCAACGACAAGCACAAATGAAGCTTTCTTT. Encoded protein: CASSTTSTNEAFF. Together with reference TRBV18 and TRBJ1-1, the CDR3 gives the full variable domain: NAGVMQNPRHLVRRRGQEARLRCSPMKGHSHVYWYRQLPEEGLKFMVYLQKENIIDESGMPKERFSAEFPKEGPSILRIQQVVRGDSAAYFCASSTTSTNEAFFGQGTRLTVV.

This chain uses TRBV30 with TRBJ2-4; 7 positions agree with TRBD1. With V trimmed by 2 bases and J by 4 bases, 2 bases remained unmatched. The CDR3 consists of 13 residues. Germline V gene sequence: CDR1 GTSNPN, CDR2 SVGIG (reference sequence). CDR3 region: CAWSSGGKNIQYF. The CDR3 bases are TGTGCCTGGAGTTCAGGGGGAAAAAACATTCAGTACTTC.

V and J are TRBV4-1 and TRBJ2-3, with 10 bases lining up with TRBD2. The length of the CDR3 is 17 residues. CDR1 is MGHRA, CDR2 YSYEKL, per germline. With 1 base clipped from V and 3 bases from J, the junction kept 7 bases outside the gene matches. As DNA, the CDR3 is TGCGCCAGCAGCCAAGGAGGAAGCGGGAGGGTGACAGATACGCAGTATTTT. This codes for CASSQGGSGRVTDTQYF.

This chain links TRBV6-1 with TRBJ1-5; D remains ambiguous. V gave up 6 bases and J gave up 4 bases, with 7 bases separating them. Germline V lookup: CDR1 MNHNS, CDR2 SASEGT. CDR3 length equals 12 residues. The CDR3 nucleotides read TGTGCCAGCAGGAAAGAAAATCAGCCCCAGCATTTT. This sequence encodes CASRKENQPQHF.

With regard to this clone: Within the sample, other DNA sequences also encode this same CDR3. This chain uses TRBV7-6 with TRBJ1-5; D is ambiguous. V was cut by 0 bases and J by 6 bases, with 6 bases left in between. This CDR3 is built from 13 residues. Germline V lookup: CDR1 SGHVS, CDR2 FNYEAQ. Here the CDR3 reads CASSLAWGQPQHF. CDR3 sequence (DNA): TGTGCCAGCAGCTTAGCGTGGGGTCAGCCCCAGCATTTT.

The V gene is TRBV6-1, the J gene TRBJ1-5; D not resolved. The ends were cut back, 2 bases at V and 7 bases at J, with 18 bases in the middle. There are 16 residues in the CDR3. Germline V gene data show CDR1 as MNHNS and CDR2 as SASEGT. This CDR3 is CASSETLGRVGQPQHF. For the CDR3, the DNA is TGTGCCAGCAGTGAAACGTTGGGGAGGGTTGGCCAGCCCCAGCATTTT.

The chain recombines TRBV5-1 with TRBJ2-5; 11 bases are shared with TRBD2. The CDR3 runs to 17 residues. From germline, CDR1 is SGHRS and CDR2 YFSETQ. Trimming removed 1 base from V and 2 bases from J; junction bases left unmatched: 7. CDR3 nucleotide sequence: TGCGCCAGCAGCTTGTTGACTAGCGGGGCCTATCAAGAGACCCAGTACTTC. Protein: CASSLLTSGAYQETQYF.

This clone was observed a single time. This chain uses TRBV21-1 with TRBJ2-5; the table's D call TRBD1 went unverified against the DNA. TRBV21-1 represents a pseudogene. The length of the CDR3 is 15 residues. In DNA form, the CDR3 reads TGTGCCAGCAGCAAAGATCCGACAGGGGAAGAGACCCAGTACTTC. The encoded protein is CASSKDPTGEETQYF.

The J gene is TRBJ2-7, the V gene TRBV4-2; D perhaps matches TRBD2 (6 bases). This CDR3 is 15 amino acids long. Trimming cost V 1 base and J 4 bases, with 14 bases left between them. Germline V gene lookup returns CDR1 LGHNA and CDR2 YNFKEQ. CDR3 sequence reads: CASSQVSGAAYEQYF. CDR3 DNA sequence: TGTGCCAGCAGCCAAGTATCGGGAGCGGCGTACGAGCAGTACTTC.

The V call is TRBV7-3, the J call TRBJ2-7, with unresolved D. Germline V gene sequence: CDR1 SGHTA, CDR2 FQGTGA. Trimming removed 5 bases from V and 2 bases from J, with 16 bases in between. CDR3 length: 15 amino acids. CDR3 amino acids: CASSNPTQRAYEQYF. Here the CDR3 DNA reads TGTGCCAGCAGCAACCCAACACAGAGAGCCTACGAGCAGTACTTC.

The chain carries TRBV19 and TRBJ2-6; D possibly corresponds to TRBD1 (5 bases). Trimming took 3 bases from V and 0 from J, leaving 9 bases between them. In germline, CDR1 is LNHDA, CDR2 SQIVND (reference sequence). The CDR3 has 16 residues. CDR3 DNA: TGTGCCAGTAGTATTCAGGGCCACTCTGGGGCCAACGTCCTGACTTTC. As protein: CASSIQGHSGANVLTF.